The 20 T cell receptor beta chains below come from one sample, sequenced in a study of response to subunit inactivated influenza vaccine. TCRdb independently ran MiXCR on the RT-PCR reads; one entry per CDR3 protein. Of roughly 760,000 distinct CDR3 sequences detected, around 20% appear once; the ten largest clones hold roughly 10%. Sequenced here: PBMCs from blood, sampled 4 to 6 days after vaccination. The source of these receptors is a man aged 45-65 years who received an inactivated influenza vaccine.

This sequence joins TRBV24-1 and TRBJ2-1; D perhaps matches TRBD1 (5 bases). The CDR3 is made up of 13 amino acids. V was clipped by 5 bases and J by 8 bases, with 12 bases between them. CDR1 and CDR2 (germline): KGHDR, SFDVKD. The CDR3 region is CATSGSGWDEQFF. The CDR3, as DNA: TGTGCCACCAGTGGGTCAGGGTGGGATGAGCAGTTCTTC.

In its sample, this clonotype was seen a few times. The rearrangement uses TRBV28 and TRBJ2-4, with 9 bases fitting TRBD2. Germline V lookup: CDR1 MDHEN, CDR2 SYDVKM. The CDR3 has 23 residues. Trimming at V came to 4 bases and at J to 3 bases, leaving 28 bases not matched to a gene. The CDR3 DNA sequence: TGTGCCAGCAGTTCCGAAGGGAGAGGTGTCAGCGGGGGGCTAAGTTTAGGCAAAAACATTCAGTACTTC. Amino acids: CASSSEGRGVSGGLSLGKNIQYF.

This rearrangement joins TRBV4-1 to TRBJ2-1, with 11 bases lining up with TRBD2. The CDR3 runs 16 residues. Germline-derived CDR1 and CDR2 are MGHRA and YSYEKL. J was trimmed by 3 bases and V by 2 bases; bases with no gene match: 3. The CDR3 here is CASSQTTSGGYNEQFF. CDR3 sequence (DNA): TGCGCCAGCAGCCAAACCACTAGCGGGGGCTACAATGAGCAGTTCTTC.

This clonotype occurred a few times. The chain combines TRBV5-1 with TRBJ2-1, with D perhaps matching TRBD2 (6 bases). This CDR3 is 16 amino acids long. CDR1 and CDR2 from the germline V gene are SGHRS and YFSETQ. V lost 3 bases to trimming and J lost 0 bases, with 13 bases between them. In nucleotides, the CDR3 is TGCGCCAGCAGCTCCGGGGACTGGAGCTCCTACAATGAGCAGTTCTTC. It encodes CASSSGDWSSYNEQFF.

This clonotype was found a few times. This chain uses TRBV7-8 with TRBJ2-5, with TRBD1 identical over 9 bases. Germline CDR1 and CDR2: SGHVS and FQNEAQ. Losses at the gene ends were 8 bases for V and 5 bases for J; bases not matched to a gene: 12. CDR3 length: 15 residues. This CDR3 is CASLRGRTGDETQYF. CDR3 coding DNA: TGTGCCAGCCTCCGTGGCAGGACAGGGGACGAGACCCAGTACTTC.

This clonotype was seen a few times. V is TRBV11-2 and J is TRBJ2-1; D may correspond to TRBD1 or TRBD2 (7 bases each). The CDR3 totals 17 residues. V dropped 7 bases and J dropped 4 bases, with 23 bases sitting between them. Germline assignment: CDR1 SGHAT and CDR2 FQNNGV. CDR3 sequence: CASTFQGGALFYNEQFF. CDR3 nucleotides: TGTGCCAGCACTTTCCAGGGGGGGGCCCTCTTTTACAATGAGCAGTTCTTC.

J is TRBJ2-1 and V is TRBV7-3; D is unclear. The ends were cut back, 2 bases at V and 1 base at J, with 9 bases in the middle. Germline V gene lookup returns CDR1 SGHTA and CDR2 FQGTGA. This CDR3 comprises 15 residues. This chain's CDR3 is CASSLGPISYNEQFF. The CDR3, as DNA: TGTGCCAGCAGCTTAGGTCCGATTTCCTACAATGAGCAGTTCTTC.

The chain is built from TRBV7-2 and TRBJ2-5; 10 bases map to TRBD2. V lost 5 bases, J lost 4 bases, and 10 bases stayed unmatched. Germline lookup yields CDR1 SGHTA and CDR2 FQGNSA. The CDR3 is 16 amino acids. The CDR3 nucleotides read TGTGCCAGCAGCCCCGGAGCGGGAGGGCCCGGAGAGACCCAGTACTTC. This translates into CASSPGAGGPGETQYF.

This chain's CDR3 is CASSPPLHF. The CDR3 DNA is TGTGCCAGCAGTCCCCCTCTCCACTTT. The J gene is TRBJ1-6, the V gene TRBV28; D gene unclear. The CDR3 spans 9 residues. From germline, CDR1 is MDHEN and CDR2 SYDVKM. Trimming removed 5 bases at V and 16 bases at J, with 6 bases between.

This clonotype has more than one count but fewer than ten. This sequence joins TRBV20-1 and TRBJ1-5; 8 nucleotides agree with TRBD1. CDR3 length equals 16 residues. Losses at the gene ends were 0 bases for V and 4 bases for J; bases not matched to a gene: 8. From germline, CDR1 is DFQATT and CDR2 SNEGSKA (reference sequence). The CDR3: CSARDRQGAWNQPQHF. CDR3 DNA: TGCAGTGCTAGAGATAGGCAGGGGGCTTGGAATCAGCCCCAGCATTTT.

CDR3 residues: CSVGSVGAGNTEAFF. The CDR3 DNA sequence: TGCAGCGTTGGATCCGTAGGGGCGGGGAACACTGAAGCTTTCTTT. The rearrangement joins TRBV29-1 to TRBJ1-1; tentatively, D is TRBD1 (5 bases). CDR3 length: 15 residues. Germline values: CDR1 SQVTM, CDR2 ANQGSEA. Trimming left V 4 bases short and J 1 base short, with 16 bases between.

This clonotype was counted only a few times. The chain recombines TRBV10-3 with TRBJ1-2; unclear D gene. The germline CDR1 and CDR2 sequences are ENHRY and SYGVKD. Trimming removed 2 bases at V and 1 base at J, with 5 bases between. There are 13 residues in the CDR3. CDR3 protein: CAISEDINYGYTF. CDR3 nucleotide sequence: TGTGCCATCAGTGAGGACATTAACTATGGCTACACCTTC.

The chain carries TRBV28 and TRBJ2-3, with 9 nucleotides matching TRBD2. Germline loops: CDR1 MDHEN, CDR2 SYDVKM. With V trimmed by 5 bases and J by 6 bases, 21 bases remained unmatched. The CDR3 is made up of 19 amino acids. CDR3 in amino acids: CASSLMGIRIGLASDTQYF. CDR3 in DNA: TGTGCCAGCAGTCTTATGGGTATTAGGATTGGACTAGCGTCCGATACGCAGTATTTT.

This chain uses TRBV5-1 with TRBJ2-2; D is possibly TRBD2 (6 bases). Germline CDR1 is SGHRS and CDR2 is YFSETQ. The germline V and J ends were trimmed by 6 bases and 5 bases, with 17 bases remaining between them. The CDR3 runs to 15 residues. The CDR3 sequence is CASMSGLLVTGELFF. Here the CDR3 DNA reads TGCGCCAGCATGTCTGGACTACTCGTTACCGGGGAGCTGTTTTTT. Based on the CDR3 plus reference TRBV5-1 and TRBJ2-2, the full variable domain is KAGVTQTPRYLIKTRGQQVTLSCSPISGHRSVSWYQQTPGQGLQFLFEYFSETQRNKGNFPGRFSGRQFSNSRSEMNVSTLELGDSALYLCASMSGLLVTGELFFGEGSRLTVL.

This clonotype was detected ten times or more. The chain combines TRBV6-1 with TRBJ2-3; maybe TRBD1 (6 bases). The CDR3 length is 14 residues. CDR1 and CDR2 from the germline V gene are MNHNS and SASEGT. Between the trimmed V and J ends, which lost 3 bases and 2 bases, there was a span of 9 bases. CDR3 region: CASSDRDNTDTQYF. The CDR3 DNA is TGTGCCAGCAGTGACCGGGACAACACAGATACGCAGTATTTT.

The V gene is TRBV2, the J gene TRBJ2-3; 7 bases align to TRBD2. Germline V CDR1 and CDR2: SNHLY, FYNNEI. The junction had 9 bases not matched to a gene; V was cut back by 6 bases and J by 0 bases. This CDR3 region has 16 residues. DNA for the CDR3: TGTGCCAGCAGAACCTTAGCGGGTGCTAGCACAGATACGCAGTATTTT. This encodes CASRTLAGASTDTQYF.

The chain carries TRBV7-8 and TRBJ2-7; 9 nucleotides match TRBD2. With V trimmed by 5 bases and J by 5 bases, 10 bases remained unmatched. The CDR3 is 15 residues long. Germline V gene sequence: CDR1 SGHVS, CDR2 FQNEAQ. The CDR3 sequence: CASSAGGYKGNEQYF. The CDR3 nucleotides are TGTGCCAGCAGCGCGGGGGGGTATAAAGGGAACGAGCAGTACTTC. Combining the CDR3 with reference TRBV7-8 and TRBJ2-7 gives the whole variable domain GAGVSQSPRYKVAKRGQDVALRCDPISGHVSLFWYQQALGQGPEFLTYFQNEAQLDKSGLPSDRFFAERPEGSVSTLKIQRTQQEDSAVYLCASSAGGYKGNEQYFGPGTRLTVT.

Only a few counts were recorded for this clonotype. The chain combines TRBV20-1 with TRBJ2-1, with a weak D call TRBD2 (7 bases). The CDR3 is made up of 16 amino acids. V lost 3 bases to trimming and J lost 4 bases, with 19 bases between them. The germline CDR1 and CDR2 sequences are DFQATT and SNEGSKA (reference sequence). The CDR3 here is CSARENREGIYNEQFF. As DNA, the CDR3 is TGCAGTGCTAGGGAAAACAGGGAGGGGATATACAATGAGCAGTTCTTC.

A few counts support this clonotype. V and J are TRBV28 and TRBJ2-1, with 9 bases that match TRBD2. V was clipped by 7 bases and J by 0 bases; unmatched bases: 16. This CDR3 comprises 19 residues. Germline V gene data show CDR1 as MDHEN and CDR2 as SYDVKM. Here the CDR3 DNA reads TGTGCCAGCATCAAAGGAGAGACTAGCGGACTTAGCTCCTACAATGAGCAGTTCTTC. It is translated as CASIKGETSGLSSYNEQFF.

This chain connects TRBV20-1 to TRBJ2-6; 7 bases map to TRBD1. The V gene end was trimmed by 0 bases and the J gene end by 3 bases; junction bases not matched to a gene: 11. Germline CDR1 reads DFQATT; CDR2 reads SNEGSKA (reference sequence). This CDR3 contains 18 residues. The DNA for the CDR3 is TGCAGTGCTAGAGATCTTTTAGGGGGCGCAGGTGGGGCCAACGTCCTGACTTTC. It is translated as CSARDLLGGAGGANVLTF.